These 21 T cell receptor beta chains were all obtained from the same sample, sequenced in a study of T-cell reconstitution after alpha-beta-depleted transplantation in children. The TCRbeta library incorporated unique molecular identifiers. TCRdb recomputed calls from the PCR reads with MiXCR, one row per CDR3 protein. Among a few hundred thousand distinct CDR3 sequences listed, under 15% were seen once. Material: PBMCs from the stem cell graft donor, obtained from the stem cell graft. The receptors shown here come from a human donor who donated a stem cell graft to a child with combined immunodeficiency.

This clonotype was seen repeatedly, ten times or more. The rearrangement uses TRBV9 and TRBJ2-5; 7 bases are shared with TRBD2. This CDR3 is 15 amino acids long. The V segment lost 1 base and the J segment 2 bases; nucleotides outside the gene matches: 5. Germline CDR1 reads SGDLS; CDR2 reads YYNGEE. CDR3 protein: CASSVIQAGQETQYF. DNA for the CDR3: TGTGCCAGCAGCGTAATACAAGCGGGGCAAGAGACCCAGTACTTC.

There are many counts of this clonotype. The J gene is TRBJ2-7, the V gene TRBV12-3 or TRBV12-4, with D tentatively TRBD2 (7 bases). The germline V and J ends were trimmed by 1 base and 4 bases, with 11 bases remaining between them. This CDR3 contains 14 residues. The CDR3 reads CASSLGGGQYEQYF. CDR3 DNA sequence: TGTGCCAGCAGTTTAGGGGGGGGGCAGTACGAGCAGTACTTC.

The chain recombines TRBV12-3 or TRBV12-4 with TRBJ2-5; 8 bases are a match to TRBD2. The CDR3 length is 17 residues. The V gene end was trimmed by 5 bases and the J gene end by 5 bases; junction bases not matched to a gene: 16. The DNA for the CDR3 is TGTGCCAGCAGTCCCACGCCCGACTGGACGGGGGGGGAGACCCAGTACTTC. It yields the protein CASSPTPDWTGGETQYF.

The table lists this clonotype with a few counts. The chain links TRBV12-5 to TRBJ2-2; D call uncertain. The V end was cut by 5 bases, the J end by 2 bases, with 6 bases between. The germline CDR1 and CDR2 sequences are LGHNT and FRNRAP. This CDR3 is 13 amino acids long. CDR3 in amino acids: CASGNTNTGELFF. DNA for the CDR3: TGTGCTAGTGGTAATACTAACACCGGGGAGCTGTTTTTT.

This clonotype was seen a few times. The chain links TRBV5-1 to TRBJ1-6; D gene uncertain. With 0 bases removed from V and 8 bases from J, the gap between germline ends came to 12 bases. There are 15 residues in the CDR3. CDR1 is SGHRS and CDR2 is YFSETQ in the germline V gene. DNA for the CDR3: TGCGCCAGCAGCTTGGAAGCCAGGCGAGATTCACCCCTCCACTTT. Protein sequence: CASSLEARRDSPLHF.

This clonotype was seen a handful of times. V usage is TRBV7-9 and J usage is TRBJ2-5, with 9 bases lining up with TRBD1. Germline V gene sequence: CDR1 SEHNR, CDR2 FQNEAQ (reference sequence). This CDR3 has 15 residues. Unmatched junction bases numbered 8, after V lost 4 bases and J lost 5 bases. DNA of the CDR3: TGTGCCAGCAGCTCGTCGGGACAGGGTTTCGAGACCCAGTACTTC. It translates to CASSSSGQGFETQYF.

The chain carries TRBV15 and TRBJ2-7; D gene uncertain. The germline V gene encodes CDR1 LNHNV and CDR2 YYDKDF (reference sequence). Trimming took 0 bases from V and 4 from J, leaving 7 bases between them. CDR3 length: 13 amino acids. Here the CDR3 DNA reads TGTGCCACCAGCAGAGATTTTGATTACGAGCAGTACTTC. This codes for CATSRDFDYEQYF.

This clonotype was observed at least ten times. The chain carries TRBV7-2 and TRBJ2-7; D possibly corresponds to TRBD2 (5 bases). The ends were cut back, 1 base at V and 7 bases at J, with 14 bases in the middle. The V gene's germline CDR1 is SGHTA and CDR2 FQGNSA. The CDR3 extends over 14 amino acids. CDR3 nucleotides: TGTGCCAGCAGCTTAGGAGCGGCCTCCTCAGAGCAGTACTTC. Protein sequence: CASSLGAASSEQYF.

A remark on this clonotype: A read error may account for a junction end that differs from germline. V usage is TRBV11-1 and J usage is TRBJ2-1; D unclear. Germline V gene data show CDR1 as SGHAT and CDR2 as FQDESV (reference sequence). This CDR3 has 15 amino acids. CDR3 protein: CAISLGHSSYNEQFF. The DNA of the CDR3 is TGTGCCATCAGCTTAGGGCACAGCTCCTACAATGAGCAGTTCTTC.

The sample holds a few counts of this clonotype. V and J are TRBV4-3 and TRBJ2-3, with D possibly called TRBD1 or TRBD2 (5 bases each). CDR1 is LGHNA and CDR2 is YSLEER in the germline V gene. This CDR3 spans 15 amino acids. The V and J ends lost 0 bases and 3 bases respectively, with 10 bases between them. DNA for the CDR3: TGCGCCAGCAGCCAAGATTTTGAGGGGACAGATACGCAGTATTTT. Its protein product is CASSQDFEGTDTQYF.

This clonotype showed up just a few times. The chain combines TRBV7-9 with TRBJ2-5; tentative D call: TRBD1 (5 bases). The germline V gene encodes CDR1 SEHNR and CDR2 FQNEAQ (reference sequence). The CDR3 loop spans 15 amino acids. Trimming took off 2 bases at V and 2 bases at J, with 12 bases between the two ends. CDR3 sequence (DNA): TGTGCCAGCAGCTTATACGTCGCAGGGCAAGAGACCCAGTACTTC. Encoded protein: CASSLYVAGQETQYF. Supplemented by reference TRBV7-9 and TRBJ2-5, the full variable domain reads DTGVSQNPRHKITKRGQNVTFRCDPISEHNRLYWYRQTLGQGPEFLTYFQNEAQLEKSRLLSDRFSAERPKGSFSTLEIQRTEQGDSAMYLCASSLYVAGQETQYFGPGTRLLVL.

The chain couples TRBV6-5 to TRBJ2-3, with 10 positions matching TRBD2. The ends lost 0 bases at V and 1 base at J; junction bases unmatched: 10. The CDR3 length is 19 residues. Looked up from germline, CDR1 is MNHEY and CDR2 is SVGAGI. As DNA, the CDR3 is TGTGCCAGCAGTTACTCGAAGAGAACTAGCGGGAACCGCACAGATACGCAGTATTTT. Protein product: CASSYSKRTSGNRTDTQYF.

This clonotype was seen more than once but under ten times. This chain uses TRBV7-9 with TRBJ1-4; no reliable D call. This CDR3 region has 17 residues. CDR1 SEHNR and CDR2 FQNEAQ come from the germline V gene (reference sequence). Trimming removed 1 base at V and 0 bases at J, with 12 bases between. CDR3 loop: CASSLVSLSATNEKLFF. In DNA, the CDR3 is TGTGCCAGCAGCTTAGTCTCCTTGTCCGCAACTAATGAAAAACTGTTTTTT. Full variable domain (outside the CDR3, taken from reference TRBV7-9 and TRBJ1-4): DTGVSQNPRHKITKRGQNVTFRCDPISEHNRLYWYRQTLGQGPEFLTYFQNEAQLEKSRLLSDRFSAERPKGSFSTLEIQRTEQGDSAMYLCASSLVSLSATNEKLFFGSGTQLSVL.

This clonotype was seen once. A clone one base away is much larger, so this may be a read error. V usage is TRBV12-3 or TRBV12-4 and J usage is TRBJ2-3; the D is unclear. V was trimmed by 7 bases and J by 3 bases, leaving 17 bases between them. CDR3 length: 15 amino acids. CDR3 bases: TGTGCCAGCATCAGTAGTGGGATTGTTACAGATACGCAGTATTTT. Encoded protein: CASISSGIVTDTQYF.

The chain recombines TRBV6-1 with TRBJ2-7, with D perhaps matching TRBD1 (6 bases). Trimming removed 5 bases from V and 6 bases from J, with 14 bases in between. The germline CDR1 and CDR2 sequences are MNHNS and SASEGT. CDR3 size: 13 residues. DNA for the CDR3: TGTGCCAGCAGTCCGTCAGGGGTCGGCGAGCAGTACTTC. Translation: CASSPSGVGEQYF.

This clonotype was detected ten times or more. This sequence joins TRBV5-1 and TRBJ2-2; no clear D gene. The V end lost 0 bases, the J end lost 6 bases, and 6 bases lay between the germline ends. The germline V gene encodes CDR1 SGHRS and CDR2 YFSETQ. The CDR3 is 13 amino acids. In nucleotides, the CDR3 is TGCGCCAGCAGCTTGGCCGAGGCCGGGGAGCTGTTTTTT. It translates to CASSLAEAGELFF.

The J gene is TRBJ2-7, the V gene TRBV12-3 or TRBV12-4, with 7 bases lining up with TRBD1. The length of the CDR3 is 14 residues. The junction had 8 bases not matched to a gene; V was cut back by 4 bases and J by 5 bases. CDR3 protein: CASSSLERGHEQYF. The CDR3 DNA sequence: TGTGCCAGCAGTTCCCTCGAGAGGGGGCACGAGCAGTACTTC.

This chain connects TRBV6-1 to TRBJ2-1; no reliable D call. CDR1 and CDR2 from the germline V gene are MNHNS and SASEGT. The V end was cut by 8 bases, the J end by 4 bases, with 12 bases between. This CDR3 has 13 amino acids. The chain's CDR3 is CASAPGPYNEQFF. For the CDR3, the DNA is TGTGCCAGCGCCCCGGGCCCTTACAATGAGCAGTTCTTC.

The table lists this clonotype with a few counts. The chain is built from TRBV30 and TRBJ2-1, with D unresolved. CDR1 and CDR2 from the germline V gene are GTSNPN and SVGIG (reference sequence). CDR3 length equals 12 residues. Deletions cut 2 bases from V and 9 bases from J, with 11 bases between. CDR3 DNA sequence: TGTGCCTGGAGTCCTACACCGGGTGAGCAGTTCTTC. This translates into CAWSPTPGEQFF.

The table lists this clonotype with many counts. V is TRBV4-1 and J is TRBJ2-2, with D unclear. Per the germline V gene, CDR1 is MGHRA and CDR2 is YSYEKL. Trimming removed 2 bases at V and 4 bases at J, with 8 bases between. The CDR3 runs 14 residues. DNA for the CDR3: TGCGCCAGCAGCCAAAGAGGCAGCACCGGGGAGCTGTTTTTT. Translated, it gives CASSQRGSTGELFF.

This clonotype was detected ten times or more. The gene calls are TRBV29-1 and TRBJ1-2; a possible D gene is TRBD1 (5 bases). Germline loops: CDR1 SQVTM, CDR2 ANQGSEA. This CDR3 has 12 amino acids. Trimming removed 4 bases at V and 2 bases at J, with 8 bases between. The CDR3 loop reads CSVAQGNYGYTF. CDR3 in DNA: TGCAGCGTTGCTCAGGGAAACTATGGCTACACCTTC.